Listed below are T cell receptor beta chains from one sample, sequenced in a study of human T cells and chemical hapten exposure. TCRdb called the RACE reads again in MiXCR, with one record for every CDR3 protein. The repertoire holds around 100,000 distinct CDR3 sequences, with approximately 10% as singletons. Sequences were derived from whole blood, sampled in connection with sensitization to the hapten diphenylcyclopropenone (DPC). The receptor source for this set is a middle-aged woman with alopecia areata. Some clones in this sample may be carry-over from other donors' samples. CDR3s include the opening cysteine and the closing phenylalanine or tryptophan. The D gene is left open where the match is weak. Rows may omit the clone size; those that give it use once, few, many or a size class.

>TRBV6-2/TRBV6-3|17|-|TRBJ2-1|-
TGTGCCAGCAGTCCTCCCCCCCAGCGGGCCAGGAGGAATGAGCAGTTCTTC
CASSPPPQRARRNEQFF
>TRBV4-3|13|-|TRBJ2-1|many
TGCGCCAGCAGCCAAATCACGGGCGATGAGCAGTTCTTC
CASSQITGDEQFF
>TRBV6-2/TRBV6-3|14|-|TRBJ1-1|-
TGTGCCAGCAGCCGAGATGGGGTCATCACTGAAGCTTTCTTT
CASSRDGVITEAFF
>TRBV27|16|TRBD1|TRBJ1-3|few
TGTGCCAGCAGCCCTTCGACAGGGGGCTCTGGAAACACCATATATTTT
CASSPSTGGSGNTIYF
>TRBV6-2/TRBV6-3|13|-|TRBJ1-2|-
TGTGCCAGCAGTTCGACACTGAACTATGGCTACACCTTC
CASSSTLNYGYTF
>TRBV6-2/TRBV6-3|16|-|TRBJ2-3|-
TGTGCCAGCAGTTCCCCCCGGGAGCGGAGAGGAGATACGCAGTATTTT
CASSSPRERRGDTQYF
>TRBV6-1|12|-|TRBJ1-2|many
TGTGCCAGCAGTGACAGGGACTATGGCTACACCTTC
CASSDRDYGYTF
>TRBV3-1|14|-|TRBJ2-7|once
TGTGCCAGCAGCCGGGTGACAGGACGGGGGGAGCAGTACTTC
CASSRVTGRGEQYF
>TRBV30|12|-|TRBJ1-2|-
TGTGCCTGGAGTAGGACAGTAGATGGCTACACCTTC
CAWSRTVDGYTF
>TRBV9|15|-|TRBJ2-1|-
TGTGCCAGCAGCTTCGGAGCAGGATCCTACAATGAGCAGTTCTTC
CASSFGAGSYNEQFF
>TRBV6-2/TRBV6-3|15|TRBD2|TRBJ2-3|many
TGTGCCAGCACCGATAGCGGGGCTAGCACAGATACGCAGTATTTT
CASTDSGASTDTQYF
>TRBV6-5|16|TRBD2|TRBJ2-1|few
TGTGCCAGCAGTTACTGGGGGACTAGCGTTTCGAATGAGCAGTTCTTC
CASSYWGTSVSNEQFF
>TRBV12-3/TRBV12-4|18|TRBD2|TRBJ2-2|-
TGTGCCAGCAGTTTGGGTAGCGGGGGCCGGACGAACACCGGGGAGCTGTTTTTT
CASSLGSGGRTNTGELFF
>TRBV6-5|14|-|TRBJ2-3|-
TGTGCCAGCAGGGTGGGCCCGTCACAGGATACGCAGTATTTT
CASRVGPSQDTQYF
>TRBV6-5|13|-|TRBJ1-1|many
TGTGCCAGCAGGCAGGGGAGCGTCACTGAAGCTTTCTTT
CASRQGSVTEAFF
>TRBV27|17|-|TRBJ2-1|many
TGTGCCAGCAGTTTATCGCCCAGACCGAGCTCCTACAATGAGCAGTTCTTC
CASSLSPRPSSYNEQFF
>TRBV6-5|14|-|TRBJ1-1|many
TGTGCCAGCAGTTACTCGAGAGCGAACACTGAAGCTTTCTTT
CASSYSRANTEAFF
>TRBV29-1|12|-|TRBJ2-7|many
TGCAGCGTTGCCCAGGGCTCCTACGAGCAGTACTTC
CSVAQGSYEQYF
>TRBV7-9|16|-|TRBJ1-2|many
TGTGCCAGCAGCTTAAGCGGGTTAGGGGCTAACTATGGCTACACCTTC
CASSLSGLGANYGYTF
>TRBV15|18|-|TRBJ2-6|few
TGTGCCACCAGCAGAGTGGGGGTCGACAGGCCTGGGGCCAACGTCCTGACTTTC
CATSRVGVDRPGANVLTF
>TRBV7-9|16|-|TRBJ1-6|many
TGTGCCAGCAGCCCCCAGGGAGGTTCCTATAATTCACCCCTCCACTTT
CASSPQGGSYNSPLHF
>TRBV7-2|14|TRBD1|TRBJ1-1|few
TGTGCCAGCAGCCTAACCGACAGGGGCTACGCTACTTTCTTT
CASSLTDRGYATFF